A selection of T cell receptor beta chains follows, all from one sample in a study of CD4 T cells in relation to SARS-CoV-2 and coronaviruses. Generated by immunoSEQ multiplex PCR, the TCRdb table keeps only in-frame clones and is missing some. The sample lists roughly 63,000 clones; approximately 94% were seen once. The sequenced sample consisted of naive CD4+ T cells from PBMCs. All receptors come from a human donor in good health. Each CDR3 is given with its conserved first and last residue. Fields, in order: V gene, clone size, J gene, D gene, CDR3 protein, CDR3 DNA. D genes are given only for firm matches. Some rows mark clone size as missing; the rest say once, few, many or name a class of expanded clone.

V gene: TRBV5-1; clone size: .; J gene: TRBJ2-2; D gene: .; CDR3 protein: CASSSLTGRGTGELFF; CDR3 DNA: TGCGCTAGCAGCTCACTGACAGGGAGGGGCACCGGGGAGCTGTTTTTT
V gene: TRBV9; clone size: .; J gene: TRBJ1-5; D gene: .; CDR3 protein: CASSADQGNQPQHF; CDR3 DNA: TGTGCCAGCAGCGCAGACCAGGGAAATCAGCCCCAGCATTTT
V gene: TRBV2; clone size: .; J gene: TRBJ2-1; D gene: .; CDR3 protein: CASSVQTLGQFF; CDR3 DNA: TGTGCCAGCAGTGTTCAGACACTCGGGCAGTTCTTC
V gene: TRBV28; clone size: .; J gene: TRBJ2-7; D gene: .; CDR3 protein: CASNSGTVPREQYF; CDR3 DNA: TGTGCCAGCAATTCCGGGACGGTTCCTCGGGAGCAGTACTTC
V gene: TRBV5-1; clone size: .; J gene: TRBJ1-1; D gene: .; CDR3 protein: CASSLAGNTEAFF; CDR3 DNA: TGCGCCAGCAGCTTGGCAGGGAACACTGAAGCTTTCTTT
V gene: TRBV24-1; clone size: .; J gene: TRBJ1-1; D gene: .; CDR3 protein: CATTGDKNTEAFF; CDR3 DNA: TGTGCCACCACCGGGGACAAGAACACTGAAGCTTTCTTT
V gene: TRBV11-3; clone size: .; J gene: TRBJ2-1; D gene: .; CDR3 protein: CASSPRGFYNEQFF; CDR3 DNA: TGTGCCAGCAGCCCCCGGGGGTTCTACAATGAGCAGTTCTTC
V gene: TRBV6-5; clone size: .; J gene: TRBJ2-5; D gene: .; CDR3 protein: CASKTLAGQETQYF; CDR3 DNA: TGTGCCAGCAAAACGTTGGCGGGACAAGAGACCCAGTACTTC
V gene: TRBV7-8; clone size: .; J gene: TRBJ1-6; D gene: .; CDR3 protein: CASSLIPHSPLHF; CDR3 DNA: TGTGCCAGCAGCTTAATCCCTCATTCACCCCTCCACTTT
V gene: TRBV28; clone size: once; J gene: TRBJ1-5; D gene: .; CDR3 protein: CASSLAGLNQPQHF; CDR3 DNA: TGTGCCAGCAGTTTGGCAGGGCTCAATCAGCCCCAGCATTTT
V gene: TRBV2; clone size: .; J gene: TRBJ1-1; D gene: TRBD1; CDR3 protein: CASSGDRGRVAEAFF; CDR3 DNA: TGTGCCAGCAGTGGTGACAGGGGGCGCGTTGCTGAAGCTTTCTTT
V gene: TRBV9; clone size: .; J gene: TRBJ2-1; D gene: .; CDR3 protein: CASSTSLSPYNEQFF; CDR3 DNA: TGTGCCAGCAGCACCTCACTCTCACCGTACAATGAGCAGTTCTTC
V gene: TRBV27; clone size: .; J gene: TRBJ2-7; D gene: TRBD2; CDR3 protein: CASSLVASGYYEQYF; CDR3 DNA: TGTGCCAGCAGTTTAGTGGCTAGCGGGTACTACGAGCAGTACTTC
V gene: TRBV14; clone size: .; J gene: TRBJ2-3; D gene: .; CDR3 protein: CASSQVLGFTDTQYF; CDR3 DNA: TGTGCCAGCAGCCAAGTGCTGGGATTCACAGATACGCAGTATTTT
V gene: TRBV19; clone size: .; J gene: TRBJ2-6; D gene: TRBD2; CDR3 protein: CASNSAGGSGANVLTF; CDR3 DNA: TGTGCCAGTAATTCAGCGGGGGGGTCTGGGGCCAACGTCCTGACTTTC
V gene: TRBV7-9; clone size: few; J gene: TRBJ1-1; D gene: TRBD1; CDR3 protein: CASSARTGNTEAFF; CDR3 DNA: TGTGCCAGCAGCGCGCGGACAGGGAACACTGAAGCTTTCTTT
V gene: TRBV21-1; clone size: once; J gene: TRBJ2-1; D gene: .; CDR3 protein: CASSKARTLTGVLYNEQFF; CDR3 DNA: TGTGCCAGCAGCAAAGCGCGGACTTTGACAGGGGTTTTGTACAATGAGCAGTTCTTC
V gene: TRBV5-5; clone size: .; J gene: TRBJ2-1; D gene: TRBD2; CDR3 protein: CASSAGLARLSYNEQFF; CDR3 DNA: TGTGCCAGCAGCGCCGGACTAGCCAGACTCTCCTACAATGAGCAGTTCTTC
V gene: TRBV28; clone size: .; J gene: TRBJ2-7; D gene: TRBD1; CDR3 protein: CASSLPGQGVYEQYF; CDR3 DNA: TGTGCCAGCAGCCTACCGGGACAGGGGGTTTACGAGCAGTACTTC
V gene: TRBV9; clone size: .; J gene: TRBJ1-6; D gene: .; CDR3 protein: CASSVNSAGLNSPLHF; CDR3 DNA: TGTGCCAGCAGCGTAAACTCCGCGGGCCTTAATTCACCCCTCCACTTT
V gene: TRBV2; clone size: once; J gene: TRBJ2-7; D gene: .; CDR3 protein: CASSEDRRSYEQYF; CDR3 DNA: TGTGCCAGCAGTGAAGACAGGCGCTCCTACGAGCAGTACTTC
V gene: TRBV19; clone size: .; J gene: TRBJ2-6; D gene: .; CDR3 protein: CASSIMRSSGANVLTF; CDR3 DNA: TGTGCCAGTAGTATAATGCGGTCATCTGGGGCCAACGTCCTGACTTTC
V gene: TRBV27; clone size: .; J gene: TRBJ1-4; D gene: .; CDR3 protein: CASSSLTTNEKLFF; CDR3 DNA: TGTGCCAGCAGTTCTCTCACAACTAATGAAAAACTGTTTTTT